What follows are 28 T cell receptor beta chains derived from one specimen sequenced in a study of cytomegalovirus exposure and HLA in healthy donors. PCR primers comprised 60 Vbeta and 13 Jbeta primers. Data came from immunoSEQ multiplex PCR; TCRdb stores just in-frame clones and leaves some out. There are approximately 140,000 clones in the sample; around 77% occur only once, and 2% to 2.5% lies in the top ten. The material sequenced was PBMCs. Receptors originate from a man younger than 45 in good health and CMV-seronegative.

In the case of this clone: A junction boundary mismatches the germline segment, possibly from a read error. The chain uses TRBV4-1 and TRBJ1-2, with a weak D call TRBD1 (6 bases). CDR1 and CDR2 from the germline V gene are MGHRA and YSYEKL. The CDR3 spans 15 residues. CDR3 amino acids: CASSQEAQGNYGYPF. The CDR3 DNA follows: TGCGCCAGCAGCCAAGAGGCGCAGGGGAACTATGGCTACCCCTTC.

The chain links TRBV5-8 to TRBJ1-1; 7 bases are shared with TRBD1. The V segment lost 4 bases and the J segment 0 bases; nucleotides outside the gene matches: 9. The CDR3 covers 16 residues. Germline assignment: CDR1 SGHTS and CDR2 YDEGEE. The CDR3 here is CASSREMTGMNTEAFF. The CDR3 DNA sequence: TGTGCCAGCAGCCGGGAGATGACAGGGATGAACACTGAAGCTTTCTTT.

The genes are TRBV5-1 and TRBJ1-5; 7 bases line up with TRBD1. The length of the CDR3 is 15 residues. With V trimmed by 3 bases and J by 3 bases, 6 bases remained unmatched. CDR1 and CDR2 (germline): SGHRS, YFSETQ. This CDR3 is CASSWGQGDNQPQHF. CDR3 nucleotide sequence: TGCGCCAGCAGCTGGGGGCAGGGGGACAATCAGCCCCAGCATTTT.

The chain has TRBV29-1 and TRBJ2-5; the match to TRBD2 covers 12 bases. Germline V CDR1 and CDR2: SQVTM, ANQGSEA. V trimming: 4 bases; J trimming: 2 bases; junction bases outside the gene matches: 11. This CDR3 has 17 amino acids. CDR3 region: CSVVPSPLAGGQETQYF. DNA for the CDR3: TGCAGCGTTGTCCCCTCGCCACTAGCGGGAGGTCAAGAGACCCAGTACTTC.

This clone was observed a single time. The chain couples TRBV9 to TRBJ1-4; 7 bases match TRBD1. This CDR3 spans 15 amino acids. V dropped 0 bases and J dropped 4; count of bases not matched to a gene: 3. Germline CDR1 is SGDLS and CDR2 is YYNGEE. CDR3 in DNA: TGTGCCAGCAGCGTAGCGGCAGGGGGTAATGAAAAACTGTTTTTT. Protein product: CASSVAAGGNEKLFF.

This clone was recorded once. The CDR3 nucleotides are TGTGCCTGCCAAGGGAGCCGGACGGCTAACTATGGCTACACCTTC. Its translation: CACQGSRTANYGYTF. This chain connects TRBV30 to TRBJ1-2, with unresolved D. Trimming removed 6 bases at V and 0 bases at J, with 17 bases between. Germline values: CDR1 GTSNPN, CDR2 SVGIG (reference sequence). The length of the CDR3 is 15 residues.

The chain links TRBV19 to TRBJ2-6, with D possibly matching TRBD1 (5 bases). Trimming took 3 bases from V and 0 from J, leaving 9 bases between them. Germline V CDR1 and CDR2: LNHDA, SQIVND (reference sequence). The CDR3 is 16 amino acids. The CDR3 sequence: CASSMVDISGANVLTF. The CDR3 DNA sequence: TGTGCCAGTAGTATGGTGGACATCTCTGGGGCCAACGTCCTGACTTTC.

The chain has TRBV6-1 and TRBJ1-1; 7 bases line up with TRBD1. CDR1 is MNHNS, CDR2 SASEGT, per germline. The CDR3 totals 14 residues. V was clipped by 5 bases and J by 5 bases; unmatched bases: 8. As DNA, the CDR3 is TGTGCCAGCAGTACTGTAGGGGGCGAAACTGAAGCTTTCTTT. Translated: CASSTVGGETEAFF.

CDR3 protein: CASRNIGASNQPQHF. Written as DNA, the CDR3 is TGTGCCAGCAGAAACATAGGGGCTAGCAATCAGCCCCAGCATTTT. The rearrangement joins TRBV6-5 to TRBJ1-5, with D possibly being TRBD1 (5 bases). The CDR3 length is 15 residues. Germline CDR1 and CDR2: MNHEY and SVGAGI. V lost 6 bases to trimming and J lost 0 bases, with 12 bases between them.

The gene calls are TRBV28 and TRBJ1-5, with TRBD1 matching over 10 bases. After removal of 4 bases from V and 4 bases from J, the junction contained 10 bases not matched to a gene. In germline, CDR1 is MDHEN, CDR2 SYDVKM. The CDR3 is 17 amino acids. The CDR3 coding sequence is TGTGCCAGCAGTTCAATATCGGACAGGGGGACGAATCAGCCCCAGCATTTT. Amino acids: CASSSISDRGTNQPQHF.

This chain links TRBV2 with TRBJ2-1, with 7 bases lining up with TRBD1. The ends lost 3 bases at V and 4 bases at J; junction bases unmatched: 6. The V gene's germline CDR1 is SNHLY and CDR2 FYNNEI. The CDR3 is made up of 15 amino acids. This CDR3 is CASSDRGNRYNEQFF. The CDR3 nucleotides are TGTGCCAGCAGTGACAGGGGGAATCGGTACAATGAGCAGTTCTTC.

The rearrangement joins TRBV19 to TRBJ1-6, with D tentatively TRBD1 (5 bases). V dropped 4 bases and J dropped 8 bases, with 6 bases sitting between them. CDR3 length: 12 amino acids. The germline V gene encodes CDR1 LNHDA and CDR2 SQIVND (reference sequence). The CDR3 loop reads CASSKTDSPLHF. The CDR3, as DNA: TGTGCCAGTAGTAAGACAGATTCACCCCTCCACTTT.

The chain employs TRBV5-1 and TRBJ1-2, with 9 nucleotides matching TRBD1. Germline lookup yields CDR1 SGHRS and CDR2 YFSETQ. The CDR3 loop spans 16 amino acids. J was trimmed by 1 base and V by 3 bases; bases with no gene match: 7. Written as DNA, the CDR3 is TGCGCCAGCAGCTCAGGACAGGGGCGGTATAACTATGGCTACACCTTC. It translates to CASSSGQGRYNYGYTF.

V gene TRBV4-1 combines with J gene TRBJ2-1; 12 bases agree with TRBD2. The CDR3 totals 13 residues. V lost 1 base and J lost 13; bases outside the gene matches: 2. The germline V gene encodes CDR1 MGHRA and CDR2 YSYEKL. The CDR3 here is CASSQVLAGGQFF. As DNA, the CDR3 is TGCGCCAGCAGCCAAGTACTAGCGGGAGGCCAGTTCTTC.

This clone was recorded once. V and J are TRBV28 and TRBJ2-1; 9 positions match TRBD2. This CDR3 spans 14 amino acids. Germline V lookup: CDR1 MDHEN, CDR2 SYDVKM. With V trimmed by 7 bases and J by 7 bases, 8 bases remained unmatched. The CDR3 reads CASTSLAGRNEQFF. The CDR3 DNA reads TGTGCCAGCACGAGCCTAGCGGGGCGGAATGAGCAGTTCTTC.

V is TRBV6-1 and J is TRBJ1-5; D unclear. Germline V lookup: CDR1 MNHNS, CDR2 SASEGT. V shed 4 bases and J shed 5 bases, with 6 bases lying between them. This CDR3 is built from 12 residues. The CDR3 coding sequence is TGTGCCAGCAGTGGCGGGGATCAGCCCCAGCATTTT. This encodes CASSGGDQPQHF.

J is TRBJ2-7 and V is TRBV4-1, with 7 bases that match TRBD1. J gave up 1 base and V 3 bases, and 9 bases lay outside the gene matches. The CDR3 consists of 16 residues. Germline-derived CDR1 and CDR2 are MGHRA and YSYEKL. The CDR3, as DNA: TGCGCCAGCAGCCACCACCCGGGACAGACATCCTACGAGCAGTACTTC. It is translated as CASSHHPGQTSYEQYF.

The chain is built from TRBV19 and TRBJ1-5; 10 bases match TRBD1. J lost 4 bases, V lost 5 bases, and 8 bases had no gene match. The CDR3 has 16 residues. Germline values: CDR1 LNHDA, CDR2 SQIVND (reference sequence). CDR3 residues: CASSPADRGSNQPQHF. The CDR3 region has the DNA TGTGCCAGTAGTCCAGCGGACAGGGGGTCAAATCAGCCCCAGCATTTT.

The rearrangement links TRBV9 to TRBJ2-1; weak D call: TRBD2 (5 bases). CDR1 and CDR2 from the germline V gene are SGDLS and YYNGEE. V was cut by 1 base and J by 0 bases, with 8 bases left in between. CDR3 size: 15 residues. This CDR3 is CASSVIGVSYNEQFF. The DNA for the CDR3 is TGTGCCAGCAGCGTAATCGGGGTCTCCTACAATGAGCAGTTCTTC.

This clone was counted only a few times. The V and J genes are TRBV4-1 and TRBJ2-2, with 8 bases that match TRBD1. Germline V CDR1 and CDR2: MGHRA, YSYEKL. This CDR3 is 16 amino acids long. After removal of 0 bases from V and 4 bases from J, the junction contained 4 bases not matched to a gene. CDR3 region: CASSQEGRGPTGELFF. The CDR3 DNA is TGCGCCAGCAGCCAAGAGGGCAGGGGGCCCACCGGGGAGCTGTTTTTT.

The CDR3 protein is CASRGDSYYEQYF. CDR3 nucleotide sequence: TGTGCCAGCAGAGGAGACAGTTACTACGAGCAGTACTTC. The chain carries TRBV6-1 and TRBJ2-7, with D possibly being TRBD1 (5 bases). The ends were cut back, 6 bases at V and 3 bases at J, with 12 bases in the middle. Germline assignment: CDR1 MNHNS and CDR2 SASEGT. This CDR3 region has 13 residues.

The chain has TRBV10-3 and TRBJ2-7; 10 nucleotides line up with TRBD1. Trimming at V came to 0 bases and at J to 5 bases, leaving 4 bases not matched to a gene. The CDR3 is made up of 15 amino acids. The germline CDR1 and CDR2 sequences are ENHRY and SYGVKD. CDR3 in DNA: TGTGCCATCAGTGAGTCGAGGGACAGGGGAGACGAGCAGTACTTC. Amino acids: CAISESRDRGDEQYF.

CDR3 in DNA: TGCAGCGTTGAATTAGCGGGAGTGTCCTACAATGAGCAGTTCTTC. This gives the protein CSVELAGVSYNEQFF. The V gene is TRBV29-1, the J gene TRBJ2-1; TRBD2 agrees at 9 bases. The germline CDR1 and CDR2 sequences are SQVTM and ANQGSEA. The CDR3 has 15 residues. V shed 2 bases and J 1 base; nucleotides not matched to a gene: 3.

CDR3 amino acids: CASSQDRQGAHTGELFF. The CDR3 nucleotides are TGCGCCAGCAGCCAAGATCGACAGGGGGCCCACACCGGGGAGCTGTTTTTT. The V and J genes are TRBV4-1 and TRBJ2-2, with 10 bases matching TRBD1. The CDR3 has 17 residues. The ends lost 0 bases at V and 3 bases at J; junction bases unmatched: 4. Per germline, CDR1 MGHRA and CDR2 YSYEKL.

The gene calls are TRBV27 and TRBJ2-3; 14 nucleotides align to TRBD2. CDR3 length: 16 residues. V lost 5 bases and J lost 3; bases outside the gene matches: 4. Germline-derived CDR1 and CDR2 are MNHEY and SMNVEV (reference sequence). Here the CDR3 DNA reads TGTGCCAGCAGTCACGGGACTAGCGGGAGTACAGATACGCAGTATTTT. Protein product: CASSHGTSGSTDTQYF.

The chain joins TRBV5-4 to TRBJ2-3; the match to TRBD2 covers 9 bases. After removal of 0 bases from V and 0 bases from J, the junction contained 14 bases not matched to a gene. The CDR3 extends over 20 amino acids. The germline CDR1 and CDR2 sequences are SGHNT and YYREEE (reference sequence). The CDR3 region has the DNA TGTGCCAGCAGCTTGGCCGGGCTAGCGGGAACACTACAAAGCACAGATACGCAGTATTTT. Its translation: CASSLAGLAGTLQSTDTQYF.

This chain uses TRBV7-9 with TRBJ2-7, with 11 bases lining up with TRBD2. V lost 5 bases, J lost 2 bases, and 5 bases stayed unmatched. CDR1 and CDR2 (germline): SEHNR, FQNEAQ (reference sequence). This CDR3 spans 15 amino acids. For the CDR3, the DNA is TGTGCCAGCAGCCTTAGCGGGAGGGACGCCTACGAGCAGTACTTC. Amino acids: CASSLSGRDAYEQYF.

The V gene is TRBV6-1, the J gene TRBJ2-7, with no clear D. The germline CDR1 and CDR2 sequences are MNHNS and SASEGT. Deletions cut 4 bases from V and 2 bases from J, with 9 bases between. This CDR3 is 13 amino acids long. The CDR3 loop reads CASSGRGTYEQYF. The CDR3 DNA reads as TGTGCCAGCAGTGGCCGCGGCACCTACGAGCAGTACTTC.